The clone carrying this T cell receptor beta chain was seen a few times. The source of the sample is a study of T cells in localized non-small cell lung cancer. Assay: immunoSEQ multiplex PCR; the TCRdb copy retains only in-frame clones and omits some. The sample lists 3,500 to 5,500 clones, approximately 31% occurring once. The sequencing here drew on lung tumor tissue, taken before any cancer treatment. The receptor was derived from a man aged 40 to 75 with stage III squamous cell lung carcinoma.

CDR3 region: CASSPGTDSPLHF. In nucleotides, the CDR3 is TGTGCCAGCTCACCAGGAACGGATTCACCCCTCCACTTT. This sequence joins TRBV18 and TRBJ1-6, with D hard to call. The V end lost 2 bases, the J end lost 8 bases, and 7 bases lay between the germline ends. CDR1 is KGHSH and CDR2 is LQKENI in the germline V gene. The CDR3 length is 13 residues.